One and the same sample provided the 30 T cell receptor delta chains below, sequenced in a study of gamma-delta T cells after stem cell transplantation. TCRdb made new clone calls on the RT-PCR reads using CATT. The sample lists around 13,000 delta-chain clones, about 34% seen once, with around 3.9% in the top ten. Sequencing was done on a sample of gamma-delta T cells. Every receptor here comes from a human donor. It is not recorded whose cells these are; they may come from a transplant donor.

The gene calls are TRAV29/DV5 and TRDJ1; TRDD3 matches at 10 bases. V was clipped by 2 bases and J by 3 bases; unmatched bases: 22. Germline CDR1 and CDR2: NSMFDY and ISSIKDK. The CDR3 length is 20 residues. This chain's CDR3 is CAARTSYVPVLGDCADKLIF. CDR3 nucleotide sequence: TGTGCAGCAAGGACGAGTTACGTTCCTGTACTGGGGGATTGCGCCGATAAACTCATCTTT.

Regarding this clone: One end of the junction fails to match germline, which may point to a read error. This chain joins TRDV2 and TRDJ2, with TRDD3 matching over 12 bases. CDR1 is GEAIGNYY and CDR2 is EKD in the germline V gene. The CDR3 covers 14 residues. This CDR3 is CACDGLGDTAKLFF. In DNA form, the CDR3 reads TGTGCCTGTGACGGACTGGGGGATACAGCAAAACTCTTCTTT.

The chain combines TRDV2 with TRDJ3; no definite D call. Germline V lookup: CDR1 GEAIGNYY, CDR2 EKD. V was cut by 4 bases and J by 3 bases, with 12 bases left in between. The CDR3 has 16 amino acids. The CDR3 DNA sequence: TGTGCCTGTGATCAGGGCATCGGCTGGGACACCCGACAGATGTTTTTC. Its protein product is CACDQGIGWDTRQMFF.

This chain's CDR3 is CACDTLGGSWDTRQMFF. The CDR3 DNA follows: TGTGCCTGTGACACACTGGGGGGCTCCTGGGACACCCGACAGATGTTTTTC. V gene TRDV2 combines with J gene TRDJ3; the match to TRDD3 covers 8 bases. Trimming at V came to 1 base and at J to 0 bases, leaving 1 base not matched to a gene. The CDR3 length is 17 residues. Per germline, CDR1 GEAIGNYY and CDR2 EKD.

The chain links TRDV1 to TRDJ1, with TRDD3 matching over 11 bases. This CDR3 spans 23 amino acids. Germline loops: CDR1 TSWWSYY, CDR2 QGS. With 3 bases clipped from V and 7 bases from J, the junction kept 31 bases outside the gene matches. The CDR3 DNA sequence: TGTGCTCTTGGGGACCCAAACGGGGTTCCTACGCTGAGGATTTTACTGGGGGATATTAAACTCATCTTT. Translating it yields CALGDPNGVPTLRILLGDIKLIF.

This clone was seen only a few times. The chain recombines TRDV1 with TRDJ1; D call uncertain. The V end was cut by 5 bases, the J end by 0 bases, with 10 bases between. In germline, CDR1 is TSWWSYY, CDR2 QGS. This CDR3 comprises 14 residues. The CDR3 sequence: CALGFIAYTDKLIF. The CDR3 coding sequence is TGTGCTCTTGGGTTCATAGCCTACACCGATAAACTCATCTTT.

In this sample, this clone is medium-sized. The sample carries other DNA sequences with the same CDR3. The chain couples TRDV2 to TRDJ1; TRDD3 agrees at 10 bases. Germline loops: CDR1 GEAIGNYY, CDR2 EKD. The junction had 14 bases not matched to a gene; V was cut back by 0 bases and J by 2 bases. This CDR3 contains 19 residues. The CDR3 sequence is CACDTGATGWGIHTDKLIF. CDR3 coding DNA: TGTGCCTGTGACACCGGAGCCACCGGTTGGGGGATACATACCGATAAACTCATCTTT.

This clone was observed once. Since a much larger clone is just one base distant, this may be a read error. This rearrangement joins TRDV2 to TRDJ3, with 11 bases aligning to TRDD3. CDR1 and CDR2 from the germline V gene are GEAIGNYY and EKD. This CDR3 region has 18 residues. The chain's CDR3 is CACDVLGDSSWYTRQMFF. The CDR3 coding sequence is TGTGCCTGTGACGTACTGGGGGATAGCTCCTGGTACACCCGACAGATGTTTTTC.

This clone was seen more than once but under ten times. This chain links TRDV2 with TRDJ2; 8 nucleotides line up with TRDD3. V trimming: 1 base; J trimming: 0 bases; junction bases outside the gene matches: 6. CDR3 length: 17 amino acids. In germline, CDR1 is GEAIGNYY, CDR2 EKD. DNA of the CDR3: TGTGCCTGTGACACAGTACTGGGGGGTACTTTGACAGCACAACTCTTCTTT. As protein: CACDTVLGGTLTAQLFF.

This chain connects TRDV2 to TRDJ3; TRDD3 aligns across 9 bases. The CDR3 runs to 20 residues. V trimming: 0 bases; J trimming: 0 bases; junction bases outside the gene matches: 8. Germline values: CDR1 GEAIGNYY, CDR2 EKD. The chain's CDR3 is CACDTRSYWGSSWDTRQMFF. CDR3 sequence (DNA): TGTGCCTGTGACACCCGCTCGTACTGGGGGAGCTCCTGGGACACCCGACAGATGTTTTTC.

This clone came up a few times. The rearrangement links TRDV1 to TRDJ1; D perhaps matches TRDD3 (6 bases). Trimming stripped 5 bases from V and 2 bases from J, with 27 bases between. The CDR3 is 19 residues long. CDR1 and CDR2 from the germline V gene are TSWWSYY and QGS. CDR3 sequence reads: CALGHDLKCSGGPTDKLIF. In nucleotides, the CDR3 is TGTGCTCTTGGGCACGACTTGAAGTGTTCCGGGGGACCAACCGATAAACTCATCTTT.

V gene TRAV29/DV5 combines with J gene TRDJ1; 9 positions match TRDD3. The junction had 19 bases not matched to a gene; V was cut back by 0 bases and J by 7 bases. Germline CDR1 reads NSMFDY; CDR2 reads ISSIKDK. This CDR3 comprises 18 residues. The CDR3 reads CAASAVDPRGYALPKLIF. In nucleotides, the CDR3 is TGTGCAGCAAGCGCCGTAGATCCACGGGGATACGCGCTTCCTAAACTCATCTTT. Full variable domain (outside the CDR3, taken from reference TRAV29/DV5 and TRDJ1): DQQVKQNSPSLSVQEGRISILNCDYTNSMFDYFLWYKKYPAEGPTFLISISSIKDKNEDGRFTVFLNKSAKHLSLHIVPSQPGDSAVYFCAASAVDPRGYALPKLIFGKGTRVTVEP.

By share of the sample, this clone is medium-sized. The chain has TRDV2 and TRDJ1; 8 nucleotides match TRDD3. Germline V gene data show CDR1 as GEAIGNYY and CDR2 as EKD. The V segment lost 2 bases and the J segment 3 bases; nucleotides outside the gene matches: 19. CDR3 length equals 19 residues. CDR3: CACDILYWGAPNRADKLIF. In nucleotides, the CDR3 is TGTGCCTGTGACATCTTGTACTGGGGGGCTCCTAATAGGGCCGATAAACTCATCTTT.

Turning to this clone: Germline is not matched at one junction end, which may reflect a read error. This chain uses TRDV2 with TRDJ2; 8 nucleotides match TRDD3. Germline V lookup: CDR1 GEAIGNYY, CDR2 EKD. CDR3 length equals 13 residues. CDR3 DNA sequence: TGTGCCTGTGACACTGGGGGATCAGCAAAACTCTTCTTT. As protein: CACDTGGSAKLFF.

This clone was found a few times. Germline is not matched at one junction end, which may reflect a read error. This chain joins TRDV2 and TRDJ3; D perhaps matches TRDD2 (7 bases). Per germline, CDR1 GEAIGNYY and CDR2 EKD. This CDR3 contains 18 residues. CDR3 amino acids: CACDDSYFGAWGTRQMFF. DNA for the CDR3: TGTGCCTGTGACGATTCCTACTTCGGGGCCTGGGGCACCCGACAGATGTTTTTC.

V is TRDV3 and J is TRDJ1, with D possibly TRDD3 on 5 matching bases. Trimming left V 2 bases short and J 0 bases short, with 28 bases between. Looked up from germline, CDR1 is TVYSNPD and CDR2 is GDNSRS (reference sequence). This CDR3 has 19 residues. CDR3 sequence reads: CAFHSTKVLVDKDTDKLIF. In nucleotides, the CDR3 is TGTGCCTTTCATAGCACTAAGGTACTGGTGGATAAAGACACCGATAAACTCATCTTT.

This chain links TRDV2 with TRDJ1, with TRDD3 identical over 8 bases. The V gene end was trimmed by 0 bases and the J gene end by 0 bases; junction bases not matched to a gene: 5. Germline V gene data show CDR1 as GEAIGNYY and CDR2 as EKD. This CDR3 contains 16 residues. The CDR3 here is CACDTRLGVYTDKLIF. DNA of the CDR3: TGTGCCTGTGACACCAGACTGGGGGTGTACACCGATAAACTCATCTTT.

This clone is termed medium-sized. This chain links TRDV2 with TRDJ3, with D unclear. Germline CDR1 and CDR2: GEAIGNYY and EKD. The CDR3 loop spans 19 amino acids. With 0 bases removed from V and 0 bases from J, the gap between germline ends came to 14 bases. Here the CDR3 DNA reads TGTGCCTGTGACACCGTGGAGGGTGCGAGCTCCTGGGACACCCGACAGATGTTTTTC. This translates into CACDTVEGASSWDTRQMFF.

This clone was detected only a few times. The CDR3 loop reads CALGEPPFGGGSTGDKLIF. The CDR3 DNA reads as TGTGCTCTTGGGGAACCCCCCTTTGGTGGGGGATCCACAGGAGATAAACTCATCTTT. V and J are TRDV1 and TRDJ1; 8 nucleotides align to TRDD3. This CDR3 is built from 19 residues. The germline V gene encodes CDR1 TSWWSYY and CDR2 QGS. The J segment lost 5 bases and the V segment lost 1 base, leaving 18 bases of the junction unmatched.

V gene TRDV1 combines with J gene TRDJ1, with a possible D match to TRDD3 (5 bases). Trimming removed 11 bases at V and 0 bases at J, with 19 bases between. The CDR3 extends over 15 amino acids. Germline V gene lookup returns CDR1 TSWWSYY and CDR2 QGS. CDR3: CASGEQLPYTDKLIF. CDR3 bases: TGTGCTAGTGGGGAACAGCTACCGTACACCGATAAACTCATCTTT.

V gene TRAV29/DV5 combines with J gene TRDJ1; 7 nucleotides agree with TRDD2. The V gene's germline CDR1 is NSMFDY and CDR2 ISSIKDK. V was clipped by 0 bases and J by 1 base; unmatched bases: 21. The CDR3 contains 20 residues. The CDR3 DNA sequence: TGTGCAGCAAGCGTAGTTCCTACACGTACTGGTGGTTTTGGCACCGATAAACTCATCTTT. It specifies CAASVVPTRTGGFGTDKLIF.

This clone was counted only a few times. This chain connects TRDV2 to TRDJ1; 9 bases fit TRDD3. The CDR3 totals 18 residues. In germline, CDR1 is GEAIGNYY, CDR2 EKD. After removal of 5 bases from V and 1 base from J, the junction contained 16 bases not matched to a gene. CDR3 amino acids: CACVLLSGDTAGTDKLIF. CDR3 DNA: TGTGCCTGTGTCCTTTTATCGGGGGATACAGCCGGCACCGATAAACTCATCTTT.

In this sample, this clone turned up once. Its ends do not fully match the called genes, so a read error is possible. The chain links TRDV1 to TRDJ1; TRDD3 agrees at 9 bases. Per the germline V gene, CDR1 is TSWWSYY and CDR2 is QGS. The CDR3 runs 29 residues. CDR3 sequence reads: CAIGPRTSSTYDTPCYWGRLLSYTDKLIF. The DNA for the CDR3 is TGTGCTATTGGGCCAAGGACTTCCTCTACGTACGACACCCCGTGCTACTGGGGGAGACTATTATCATACACCGATAAACTCATCTTT.

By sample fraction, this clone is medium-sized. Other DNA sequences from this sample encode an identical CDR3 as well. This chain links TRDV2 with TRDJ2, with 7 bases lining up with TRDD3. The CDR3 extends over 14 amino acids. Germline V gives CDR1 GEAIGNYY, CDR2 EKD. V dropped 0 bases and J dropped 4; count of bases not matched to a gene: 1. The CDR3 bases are TGTGCCTGTGACACCTGGGGGAAGACAGCACAACTCTTCTTT. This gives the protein CACDTWGKTAQLFF.

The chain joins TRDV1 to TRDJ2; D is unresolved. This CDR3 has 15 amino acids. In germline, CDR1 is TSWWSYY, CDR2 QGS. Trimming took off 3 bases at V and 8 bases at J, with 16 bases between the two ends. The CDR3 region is CALGDHTPYGAQLFF. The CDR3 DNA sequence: TGTGCTCTTGGGGACCATACCCCTTACGGGGCACAACTCTTCTTT.

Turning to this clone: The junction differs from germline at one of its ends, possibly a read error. This chain's CDR3 is CACDHSNFVVAGYTDNLIF. CDR3 nucleotides: TGTGCCTGTGACCACAGTAATTTTGTGGTGGCCGGATACACCGATAACCTCATCTTT. The chain employs TRDV2 and TRDJ1; a possible D gene is TRDD3 (6 bases). Germline V CDR1 and CDR2: GEAIGNYY, EKD. The CDR3 has 19 amino acids.

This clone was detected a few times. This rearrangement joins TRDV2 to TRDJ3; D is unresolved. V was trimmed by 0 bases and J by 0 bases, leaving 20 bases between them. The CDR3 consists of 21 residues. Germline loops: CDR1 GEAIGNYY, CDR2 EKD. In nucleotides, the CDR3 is TGTGCCTGTGACACCTTAGTGAGACTTTCTTTCAGCTCCTGGGACACCCGACAGATGTTTTTC. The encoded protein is CACDTLVRLSFSSWDTRQMFF.

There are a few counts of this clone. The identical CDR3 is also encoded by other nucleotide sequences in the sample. CDR3 in amino acids: CACDTVLGVSSWDTRQMFF. In nucleotides, the CDR3 is TGTGCCTGTGACACCGTACTGGGGGTCAGCTCCTGGGACACCCGACAGATGTTTTTC. The gene calls are TRDV2 and TRDJ3; TRDD3 matches 8 bases. Germline assignment: CDR1 GEAIGNYY and CDR2 EKD. Trimming removed 0 bases from V and 0 bases from J; junction bases left unmatched: 6. CDR3 length equals 19 residues.

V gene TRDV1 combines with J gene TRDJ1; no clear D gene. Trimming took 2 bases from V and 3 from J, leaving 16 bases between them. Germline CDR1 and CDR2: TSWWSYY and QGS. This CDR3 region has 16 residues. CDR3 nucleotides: TGTGCTCTTGGGGAAACCGGCCTTTCCCGGGCCGATAAACTCATCTTT. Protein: CALGETGLSRADKLIF.

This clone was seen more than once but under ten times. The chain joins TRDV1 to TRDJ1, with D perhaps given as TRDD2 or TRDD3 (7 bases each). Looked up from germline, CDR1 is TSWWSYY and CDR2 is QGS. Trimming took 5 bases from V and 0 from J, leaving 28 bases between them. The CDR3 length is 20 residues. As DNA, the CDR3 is TGTGCTCTTGGGAAGGTTCCTACCTTTTACTGGGGTGATTACACCGATAAACTCATCTTT. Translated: CALGKVPTFYWGDYTDKLIF.